The clone carrying this T cell receptor (beta chain) was recorded at least ten times. In building TCR beta libraries, iRepertoire HTBI primers were used together with Arm-PCR of CDR3 regions. From the multiplex PCR reads, TCRdb called clonotypes with MiXCR, one entry per CDR3 protein. The table lists 440,000 or so distinct CDR3 sequences, under 15% of them singletons. The data belong to a study of regulatory T cells in long-lasting Graves disease. Stated time point: newly diagnosed GD, antithyroid drugs for less than 3 months. From RNA extracted from PBMCs, the TCR library was made. American Thyroid Association guidelines defined Graves' disease diagnosis. This same sample was also taken into another study, of T cells in Graves' hyperthyroidism and ophthalmopathy. That report adds: Hyperthyroidism was newly diagnosed in patients aged 18 to 65 (duration under 2 months). Before onset, by a median of around six months, the model predicted ophthalmopathy.

Source: peripheral blood mononuclear cells (PBMCs), taken at new diagnosis, from a patient treated with antithyroid drugs. The receptor was derived from a woman aged 25 to 39 with Graves disease.

The CDR3, as DNA: TGTGCCAGCAGCCAGGGACTAGCGGGAGATTTGGAGACCCAGTACTTC. Protein sequence: CASSQGLAGDLETQYF. The chain is built from TRBV7-2 and TRBJ2-5, with TRBD2 matching over 14 bases. The CDR3 has 16 residues. V dropped 5 bases and J dropped 5; count of bases not matched to a gene: 7. CDR1 SGHTA and CDR2 FQGNSA come from the germline V gene.